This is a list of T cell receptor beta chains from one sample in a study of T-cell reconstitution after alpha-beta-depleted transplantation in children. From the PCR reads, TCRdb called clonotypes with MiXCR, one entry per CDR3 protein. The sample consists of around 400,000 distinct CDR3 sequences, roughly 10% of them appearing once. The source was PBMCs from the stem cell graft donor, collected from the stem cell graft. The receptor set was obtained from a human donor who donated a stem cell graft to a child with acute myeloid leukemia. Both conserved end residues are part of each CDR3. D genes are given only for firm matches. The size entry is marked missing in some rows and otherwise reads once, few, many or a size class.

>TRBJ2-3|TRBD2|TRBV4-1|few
TGCGCCAGCAGCCACCAGGCGAATGAGGCGGGAGGAAACACAGATACGCAGTATTTT
CASSHQANEAGGNTDTQYF
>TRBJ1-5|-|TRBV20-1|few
TGCAGTGCTAGACCGGGTGTGGGACAGCCCCAGCATTTT
CSARPGVGQPQHF
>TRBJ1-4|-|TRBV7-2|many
TGTGCCAGCAGAGGCGGGGGCCGGGGGAAACTGTTTTTT
CASRGGGRGKLFF
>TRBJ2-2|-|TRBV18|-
TGTGCCAGCTCACCGGGAAGGGAGCTGTTTTTT
CASSPGRELFF
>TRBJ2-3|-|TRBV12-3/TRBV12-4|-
TGTGCCAGCAGTTCCGGGACCCATCGAGCGGATACGCAGTATTTT
CASSSGTHRADTQYF
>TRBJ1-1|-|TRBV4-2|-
TGTGCCAGCAGCCAAGCCGGCGCAGGGCCAGTAAGAGGGACTGAAGCTTTCTTT
CASSQAGAGPVRGTEAFF
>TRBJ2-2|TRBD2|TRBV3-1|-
TGTGCCAGCAGCATGGGACTAGCGGTGACCGGGGAGCTGTTTTTT
CASSMGLAVTGELFF
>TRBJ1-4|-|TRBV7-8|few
TGTGCCAGCAGCATGTGGGCCGGGGGAGATGAAAAACTGTTTTTT
CASSMWAGGDEKLFF
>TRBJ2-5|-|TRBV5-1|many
TGCGCCAGCAGCCCCCCGGACAGACAAGAGACCCAGTACTTC
CASSPPDRQETQYF
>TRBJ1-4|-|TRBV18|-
TGTGCCAGCTCACCACCGGTGGAAGACGGTGAAAAACTGTTTTTT
CASSPPVEDGEKLFF
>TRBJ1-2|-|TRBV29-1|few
TGCAGCGCCAAAACAGGGAGAGACGGCTATGGCTACACCTTC
CSAKTGRDGYGYTF
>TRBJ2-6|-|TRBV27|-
TGTGCCAGCAGTTCCCCGGCAGCGAATGGGGCCAACGTCCTGACTTTC
CASSSPAANGANVLTF
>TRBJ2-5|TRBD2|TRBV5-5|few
TGTGCCAGCAGCCTGGAAATAGCGGGAGGGCTTAGGACCCAGTACTTC
CASSLEIAGGLRTQYF
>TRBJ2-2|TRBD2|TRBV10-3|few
TGTGCCTCTAAAGCGGGGGCGCAACCAAACACCGGGGAGCTGTTTTTT
CASKAGAQPNTGELFF